Each of the 23 T cell receptor beta chains below was sequenced from the same sample in a study of blood T cell repertoires in COVID-19 (dated by TCRdb to 2019 to 2021). The library was prepared using the immunoSEQ multiplex PCR assay. The source is immuneACCESS, and TCRdb retained only in-frame sequences with V and J called. Part of the clones is not carried over; for the studies checked, unresolved V genes explain less than half of this, and the remainder is unexplained. Across this sample there are under 150,000 clones, with about 87% seen only once. The top ten clones comprise around 3.9% of the sample. The sequenced material came from PBMCs or T cells enriched from blood (not recorded which). Source of these receptors: a man between 45 and 60 years old in a cohort exposed to, infected with or recovered from COVID-19 (not recorded which).

V is TRBV6-8 and J is TRBJ1-4; 9 nucleotides match TRBD1. There are 15 residues in the CDR3. V lost 2 bases to trimming and J lost 8 bases; unmatched junction nucleotides: 6. Germline values: CDR1 MNHGY, CDR2 SAAAGT. The CDR3 loop reads CASSYATGGKEKLFF. In nucleotides, the CDR3 is TGTGCCAGCAGTTACGCCACAGGGGGCAAGGAAAAACTGTTTTTT.

This clone turned up a few times. This chain joins TRBV7-2 and TRBJ1-6; D gene ambiguous. The ends were cut back, 3 bases at V and 7 bases at J, with 10 bases in the middle. The germline gives CDR1 SGHTA, CDR2 FQGNSA. The length of the CDR3 is 14 residues. DNA for the CDR3: TGTGCCAGCAGCTTCGAGGGCCTCAATTCACCCCTCCACTTT. Protein sequence: CASSFEGLNSPLHF.

The V call is TRBV27, the J call TRBJ1-5; no reliable D call. Trimming took off 0 bases at V and 5 bases at J, with 14 bases between the two ends. Per the germline V gene, CDR1 is MNHEY and CDR2 is SMNVEV (reference sequence). The CDR3 contains 16 residues. The CDR3 sequence: CASSLSAGRSDQPQHF. In DNA form, the CDR3 reads TGTGCCAGCAGTTTATCGGCGGGAAGGTCTGATCAGCCCCAGCATTTT.

The chain joins TRBV20-1 to TRBJ2-2; a weak D match, TRBD1 (5 bases). This CDR3 is 11 amino acids long. The germline V gene encodes CDR1 DFQATT and CDR2 SNEGSKA (reference sequence). The V and J ends lost 6 bases and 5 bases respectively, with 7 bases between them. In DNA form, the CDR3 reads TGCAGTGCCTACAGGACCGGGGAGCTGTTTTTT. This sequence encodes CSAYRTGELFF.

V gene TRBV27 combines with J gene TRBJ2-1; 10 bases are a match to TRBD2. There are 14 residues in the CDR3. Germline-derived CDR1 and CDR2 are MNHEY and SMNVEV (reference sequence). V lost 8 bases to trimming and J lost 6 bases; unmatched junction nucleotides: 7. The CDR3 sequence: CASSKAGGFNEQFF. The CDR3 region has the DNA TGTGCCAGCTCCAAAGCGGGGGGGTTCAATGAGCAGTTCTTC.

V and J are TRBV11-2 and TRBJ2-5; tentative D call: TRBD1 (6 bases). The V end was cut by 5 bases, the J end by 5 bases, with 15 bases between. The length of the CDR3 is 14 residues. Germline V CDR1 and CDR2: SGHAT, FQNNGV. The CDR3 bases are TGTGCCAGCAGCCTACAGGGCCTCTGGGAGACCCAGTACTTC. Amino acid sequence: CASSLQGLWETQYF.

This clone was observed a handful of times. The chain's CDR3 is CASSQEDGEETQYF. The CDR3 nucleotides are TGTGCCAGCAGCCAAGAAGACGGGGAAGAGACCCAGTACTTC. The genes are TRBV3-1 (or the pseudogene TRBV3-2) and TRBJ2-5; maybe TRBD2 (5 bases). Looked up from germline, CDR1 is LGHDT and CDR2 is YNNKEL (reference sequence). V was cut by 0 bases and J by 3 bases, with 8 bases left in between. The CDR3 is made up of 14 amino acids.

This clone was picked up many times. The chain is built from TRBV9 and TRBJ2-7, with D maybe TRBD2 (6 bases). This CDR3 has 13 residues. V lost 4 bases to trimming and J lost 4 bases, with 12 bases between them. Germline lookup yields CDR1 SGDLS and CDR2 YYNGEE. In nucleotides, the CDR3 is TGTGCCAGCAGCCGGGACTTGTTATACGAGCAGTACTTC. This sequence encodes CASSRDLLYEQYF.

DNA of the CDR3: TGTGCCAGCAGCTTGCAGGGGCGCTACGAGCAGTACTTC. Encoded protein: CASSLQGRYEQYF. The J gene is TRBJ2-7, the V gene TRBV7-9, with D perhaps matching TRBD1 (6 bases). V was pared by 3 bases and J by 3 bases, with 9 bases between. The V gene's germline CDR1 is SEHNR and CDR2 FQNEAQ (reference sequence). The CDR3 is 13 amino acids.

Written as DNA, the CDR3 is TGTGCCAGTAGCACAGGGGGCTGGGGCTACACCTTC. It codes for CASSTGGWGYTF. This chain uses TRBV19 with TRBJ1-2, with 9 bases matching TRBD1. The CDR3 consists of 12 residues. Germline lookup yields CDR1 LNHDA and CDR2 SQIVND (reference sequence). The V gene end was trimmed by 6 bases and the J gene end by 8 bases; junction bases not matched to a gene: 4. The full variable domain, with the rest looked up from reference TRBV19 and TRBJ1-2, is DGGITQSPKYLFRKEGQNVTLSCEQNLNHDAMYWYRQDPGQGLRLIYYSQIVNDFQKGDIAEGYSVSREKKESFPLTVTSAQKNPTAFYLCASSTGGWGYTFGSGTRLTVV.

The chain uses TRBV19 and TRBJ1-2; D uncertain. Germline CDR1 LNHDA, CDR2 SQIVND (reference sequence). This CDR3 region has 15 residues. With 2 bases removed from V and 0 bases from J, the gap between germline ends came to 10 bases. The CDR3 loop is CASSILGGANYGYTF. As DNA, the CDR3 is TGTGCCAGTAGTATACTAGGCGGCGCTAACTATGGCTACACCTTC.

The CDR3 protein is CASSLEGTGIDGYTF. CDR3 sequence (DNA): TGTGCCAGCAGCTTAGAAGGGACTGGGATTGATGGCTACACCTTC. This rearrangement joins TRBV7-2 to TRBJ1-2; maybe TRBD1 (5 bases). V was pared by 1 base and J by 6 bases, with 15 bases between. CDR1 is SGHTA, CDR2 FQGNSA, per germline. The CDR3 contains 15 residues.

The chain uses TRBV28 and TRBJ2-7, with a possible D match to TRBD2 (5 bases). Trimming stripped 5 bases from V and 0 bases from J, with 11 bases between. This CDR3 has 14 residues. The V gene's germline CDR1 is MDHEN and CDR2 SYDVKM. The CDR3 region is CASSNSGSSYEQYF. As DNA, the CDR3 is TGTGCCAGCAGTAACAGCGGTAGCTCCTACGAGCAGTACTTC.

The chain recombines TRBV5-1 with TRBJ2-1; TRBD2 aligns across 9 bases. The CDR3 contains 16 residues. From germline, CDR1 is SGHRS and CDR2 YFSETQ. After removal of 0 bases from V and 4 bases from J, the junction contained 5 bases not matched to a gene. This chain's CDR3 is CASSLAGTSLYNEQFF. The CDR3 DNA follows: TGCGCCAGCAGCTTGGCCGGGACTAGCCTTTACAATGAGCAGTTCTTC. Full variable domain (outside the CDR3, taken from reference TRBV5-1 and TRBJ2-1): KAGVTQTPRYLIKTRGQQVTLSCSPISGHRSVSWYQQTPGQGLQFLFEYFSETQRNKGNFPGRFSGRQFSNSRSEMNVSTLELGDSALYLCASSLAGTSLYNEQFFGPGTRLTVL.

The CDR3 protein is CASSAPGQGGFYTF. DNA of the CDR3: TGTGCCAGCAGCGCGCCAGGACAGGGTGGCTTCTACACCTTC. The chain combines TRBV27 with TRBJ1-2; TRBD1 aligns across 8 bases. The CDR3 is made up of 14 amino acids. In germline, CDR1 is MNHEY, CDR2 SMNVEV (reference sequence). With V trimmed by 6 bases and J by 10 bases, 13 bases remained unmatched.

DNA of the CDR3: TGCGCCAGCAGCTCCCCACTAGCGTCCTCCTACAATGAGCAGTTCTTC. Translation: CASSSPLASSYNEQFF. This chain joins TRBV5-1 and TRBJ2-1; 7 nucleotides match TRBD2. Germline V gene lookup returns CDR1 SGHRS and CDR2 YFSETQ. CDR3 length: 16 residues. V lost 3 bases and J lost 0; bases outside the gene matches: 6.

This clone appeared a single time. The rearrangement joins TRBV6-5 to TRBJ1-3; the D gene is possibly TRBD1 (6 bases). The CDR3 totals 16 residues. With 4 bases removed from V and 2 bases from J, the gap between germline ends came to 15 bases. Per the germline V gene, CDR1 is MNHEY and CDR2 is SVGAGI. The CDR3 loop is CASSWNRVGPGNTIYF. The CDR3 DNA reads TGTGCCAGCAGTTGGAACAGGGTCGGGCCTGGAAACACCATATATTTT.

This clone occurred a few times. This chain links TRBV5-1 with TRBJ1-4; TRBD1 agrees at 8 bases. V lost 4 bases, J lost 2 bases, and 4 bases stayed unmatched. CDR1 and CDR2 from the germline V gene are SGHRS and YFSETQ. The CDR3 runs 15 residues. The CDR3 protein is CASSTGQGTNEKLFF. The CDR3 coding sequence is TGCGCCAGCAGCACCGGACAGGGCACTAATGAAAAACTGTTTTTT. The entire variable domain, with the rest obtained from reference TRBV5-1 and TRBJ1-4, is as follows: KAGVTQTPRYLIKTRGQQVTLSCSPISGHRSVSWYQQTPGQGLQFLFEYFSETQRNKGNFPGRFSGRQFSNSRSEMNVSTLELGDSALYLCASSTGQGTNEKLFFGSGTQLSVL.

The chain couples TRBV28 to TRBJ2-7; perhaps TRBD1 as D (6 bases). Per the germline V gene, CDR1 is MDHEN and CDR2 is SYDVKM. The length of the CDR3 is 14 residues. V lost 3 bases, J lost 3 bases, and 12 bases lay in between. The CDR3, as DNA: TGTGCCAGCAGTTTCCAGGGGAATAACTACGAGCAGTACTTC. Amino acids: CASSFQGNNYEQYF.

J is TRBJ2-7 and V is TRBV5-1, with TRBD1 identical over 9 bases. CDR1 and CDR2 (germline): SGHRS, YFSETQ. This CDR3 comprises 17 residues. V trimming: 0 bases; J trimming: 2 bases; junction bases outside the gene matches: 9. CDR3 nucleotide sequence: TGCGCCAGCAGCTTGGGAGCTGAGGACAGGGGCACCTACGAGCAGTACTTC. This encodes CASSLGAEDRGTYEQYF.

This rearrangement joins TRBV2 to TRBJ1-1; weak D call: TRBD1 (6 bases). The V end was cut by 6 bases, the J end by 8 bases, with 13 bases between. The CDR3 consists of 12 residues. In germline, CDR1 is SNHLY, CDR2 FYNNEI. CDR3: CASSVQGPEAFF. The CDR3 DNA reads as TGTGCCAGCAGCGTACAGGGTCCCGAAGCTTTCTTT.

The chain links TRBV10-3 to TRBJ2-2, with D possibly matching TRBD2 (6 bases). Trimming took 2 bases from V and 0 from J, leaving 7 bases between them. The CDR3 is 15 amino acids. Germline V lookup: CDR1 ENHRY, CDR2 SYGVKD. In DNA, the CDR3 is TGTGCCATCAGTGAGGGAGGGGCGAACACCGGGGAGCTGTTTTTT. Protein sequence: CAISEGGANTGELFF.

The V call is TRBV5-4, the J call TRBJ2-7, with 11 bases fitting TRBD1. V shed 4 bases, J shed 9 bases, and the junction held 9 bases outside the gene matches. The CDR3 runs to 14 residues. CDR1 and CDR2 (germline): SGHNT, YYREEE (reference sequence). The chain's CDR3 is CASSTGTGGDGQYF. The CDR3 nucleotides are TGTGCCAGCAGCACCGGGACAGGGGGTGACGGGCAGTACTTC.